This entry is about one TCR beta chain. The target antigen is unknown. This sample was included in a study of CD8+CD57+ T cells in acquired aplastic anemia. Overall study context: Yields of DNA that came from sorted CD4+ and CD8+ cells averaged about 3.4 ug. CD4+ cell libraries from healthy donors averaged around 11 million reads.

The study, taken as a whole, reports: Patients and controls shared twenty-nine CD8+ CDR3 sequences.

Investigators profiled TCR beta VDJ and CDR3 from genomic DNA template. TCRdb ran MiXCR on the reads and lists one entry per CDR3 protein. The table lists 400,000 to 450,000 distinct CDR3 sequences, 60% to 80% of them singletons. The sample comprised sorted CD4+, CD8+, or CD8+CD57+ T cells (not recorded which) from PBMCs. This receptor was taken from a human donor in good health, serving as a control.

CDR3 amino acids: CASSETRDRGHRTEAFF. The CDR3 nucleotides are TGTGCCAGCAGCGAAACCCGGGACAGGGGGCATCGGACTGAAGCTTTCTTT. The gene calls are TRBV9 and TRBJ1-1; TRBD1 aligns across 12 bases. In germline, CDR1 is SGDLS, CDR2 YYNGEE. The V and J ends lost 3 bases and 5 bases, in that order; junction bases with no gene match: 11. This CDR3 spans 17 amino acids.